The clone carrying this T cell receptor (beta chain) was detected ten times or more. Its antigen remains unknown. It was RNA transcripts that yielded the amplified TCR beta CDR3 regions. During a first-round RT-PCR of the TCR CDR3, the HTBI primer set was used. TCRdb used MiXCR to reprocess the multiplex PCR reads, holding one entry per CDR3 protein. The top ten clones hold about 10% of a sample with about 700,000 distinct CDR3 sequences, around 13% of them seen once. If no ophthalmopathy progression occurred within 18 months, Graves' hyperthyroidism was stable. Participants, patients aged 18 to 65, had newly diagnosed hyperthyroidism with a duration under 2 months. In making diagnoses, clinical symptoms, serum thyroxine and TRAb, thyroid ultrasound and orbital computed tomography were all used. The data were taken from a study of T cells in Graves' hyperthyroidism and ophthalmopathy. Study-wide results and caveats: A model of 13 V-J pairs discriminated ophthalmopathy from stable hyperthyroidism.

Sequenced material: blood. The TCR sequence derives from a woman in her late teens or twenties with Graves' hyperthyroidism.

CDR3 sequence (DNA): TGTGCCAGCAGCTTAGCCGAACAGGAGACCCAGTACTTC. It yields the protein CASSLAEQETQYF. The chain is built from TRBV11-3 and TRBJ2-5; D is unclear. The CDR3 sequence is 13 residues long. CDR1 and CDR2 (germline): SGHNT, YENEEA. Trimming pared 1 base from V and 5 bases from J, leaving 8 bases between. The complete variable domain, with remaining parts taken from reference TRBV11-3 and TRBJ2-5, reads EAGVVQSPRYKIIEKKQPVAFWCNPISGHNTLYWYLQNLGQGPELLIRYENEEAVDDSQLPKDRFSAERLKGVDSTLKIQPAELGDSAVYLCASSLAEQETQYFGPGTRLLVL.